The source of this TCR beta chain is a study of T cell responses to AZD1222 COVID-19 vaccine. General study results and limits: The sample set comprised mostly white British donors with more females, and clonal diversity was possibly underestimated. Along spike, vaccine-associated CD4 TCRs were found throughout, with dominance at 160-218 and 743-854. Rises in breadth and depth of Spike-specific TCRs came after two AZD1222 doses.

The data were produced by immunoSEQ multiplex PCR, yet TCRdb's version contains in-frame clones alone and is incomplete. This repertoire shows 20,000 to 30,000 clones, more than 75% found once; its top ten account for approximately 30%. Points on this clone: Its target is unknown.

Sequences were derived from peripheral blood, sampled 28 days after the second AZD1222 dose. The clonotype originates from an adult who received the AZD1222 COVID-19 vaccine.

This CDR3 is CASRRTGGTYEQYF. CDR3 coding DNA: TGTGCCAGCAGGAGGACAGGGGGAACCTACGAGCAGTACTTC. The chain carries TRBV2 and TRBJ2-7; 10 positions match TRBD1. The CDR3 has 14 residues. CDR1 is SNHLY and CDR2 is FYNNEI in the germline V gene. Germline trimming cut 6 bases from V and 2 bases from J; bases unmatched to any gene: 4.